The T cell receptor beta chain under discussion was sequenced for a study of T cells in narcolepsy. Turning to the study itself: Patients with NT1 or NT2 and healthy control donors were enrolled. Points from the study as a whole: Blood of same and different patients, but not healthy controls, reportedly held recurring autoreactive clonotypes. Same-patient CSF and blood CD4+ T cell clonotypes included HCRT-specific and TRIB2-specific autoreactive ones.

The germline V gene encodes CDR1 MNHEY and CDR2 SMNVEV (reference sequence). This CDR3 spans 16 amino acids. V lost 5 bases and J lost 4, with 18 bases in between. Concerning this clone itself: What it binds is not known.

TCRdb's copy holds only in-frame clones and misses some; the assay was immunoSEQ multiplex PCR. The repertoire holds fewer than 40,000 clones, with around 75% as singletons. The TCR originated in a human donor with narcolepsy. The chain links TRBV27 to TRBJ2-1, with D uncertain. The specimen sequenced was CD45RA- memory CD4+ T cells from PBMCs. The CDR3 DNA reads TGTGCCAGCAGTCCGATCCCCCAAAAGGGATACAATGAGCAGTTCTTC. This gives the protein CASSPIPQKGYNEQFF.